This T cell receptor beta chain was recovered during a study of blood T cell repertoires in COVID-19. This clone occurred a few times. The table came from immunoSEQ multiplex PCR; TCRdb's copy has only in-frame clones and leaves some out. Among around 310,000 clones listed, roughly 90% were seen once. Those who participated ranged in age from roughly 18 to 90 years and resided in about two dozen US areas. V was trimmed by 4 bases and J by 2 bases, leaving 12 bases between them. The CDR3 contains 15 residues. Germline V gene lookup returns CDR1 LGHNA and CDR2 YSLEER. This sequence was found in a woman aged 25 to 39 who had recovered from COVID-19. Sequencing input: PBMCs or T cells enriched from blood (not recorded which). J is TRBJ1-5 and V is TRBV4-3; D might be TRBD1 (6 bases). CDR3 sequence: CASSPGAGGNQPQHF. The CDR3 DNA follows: TGCGCCAGCAGCCCAGGGGCTGGAGGCAATCAGCCCCAGCATTTT.